One sample yielded the 3 T cell receptor beta chains listed below, sequenced in a study of blood T cell repertoires in COVID-19. Only in-frame clones appear in the TCRdb table, and some are missing; sequencing was by immunoSEQ multiplex PCR. The sample shows about 73,000 clones, 80% to 85% of them seen only once. Sequenced: peripheral blood. The origin of the receptors is a man at least 80 years old with active or convalescent COVID-19.

This chain links TRBV7-9 with TRBJ1-3; 8 nucleotides align to TRBD1. CDR3 size: 15 residues. V lost 3 bases to trimming and J lost 4 bases; unmatched junction nucleotides: 5. Germline lookup yields CDR1 SEHNR and CDR2 FQNEAQ (reference sequence). The DNA of the CDR3 is TGTGCCAGCAGCTTCGAGACAGGGGCAGGAAACACCATATATTTT. Its translation: CASSFETGAGNTIYF.

The chain combines TRBV7-9 with TRBJ1-2; D might be TRBD1 (6 bases). This CDR3 is built from 16 residues. Germline loops: CDR1 SEHNR, CDR2 FQNEAQ (reference sequence). V lost 4 bases and J lost 5, with 20 bases in between. CDR3 protein: CASSSLTGSPLYGYTF. CDR3 sequence (DNA): TGTGCCAGCAGCTCACTCACAGGGAGCCCCCTATATGGCTACACCTTC.

The chain recombines TRBV5-1 with TRBJ2-5, with 8 bases fitting TRBD2. V dropped 4 bases and J dropped 4; count of bases not matched to a gene: 12. The CDR3 loop spans 16 amino acids. Per the germline V gene, CDR1 is SGHRS and CDR2 is YFSETQ. The CDR3 loop is CASSLSSGGAGETQYF. The CDR3 DNA sequence: TGCGCCAGCAGCCTTTCCTCGGGGGGGGCGGGAGAGACCCAGTACTTC.